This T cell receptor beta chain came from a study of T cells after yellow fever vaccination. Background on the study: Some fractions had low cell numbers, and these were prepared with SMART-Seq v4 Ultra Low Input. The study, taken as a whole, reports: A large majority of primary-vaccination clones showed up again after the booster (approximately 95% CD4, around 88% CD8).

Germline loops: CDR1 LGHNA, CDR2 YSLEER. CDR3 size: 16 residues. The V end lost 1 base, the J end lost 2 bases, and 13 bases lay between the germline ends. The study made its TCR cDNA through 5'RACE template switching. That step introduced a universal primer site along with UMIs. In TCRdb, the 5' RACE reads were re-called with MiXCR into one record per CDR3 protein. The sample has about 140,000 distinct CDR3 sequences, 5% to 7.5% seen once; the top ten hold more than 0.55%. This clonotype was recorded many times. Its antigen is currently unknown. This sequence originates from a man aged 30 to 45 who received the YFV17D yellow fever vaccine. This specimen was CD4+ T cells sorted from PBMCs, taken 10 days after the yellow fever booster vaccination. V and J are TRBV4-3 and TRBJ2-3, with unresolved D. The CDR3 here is CASSQGPIVSTDTQYF. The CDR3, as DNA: TGCGCCAGCAGCCAAGGGCCCATCGTCTCCACAGATACGCAGTATTTT.